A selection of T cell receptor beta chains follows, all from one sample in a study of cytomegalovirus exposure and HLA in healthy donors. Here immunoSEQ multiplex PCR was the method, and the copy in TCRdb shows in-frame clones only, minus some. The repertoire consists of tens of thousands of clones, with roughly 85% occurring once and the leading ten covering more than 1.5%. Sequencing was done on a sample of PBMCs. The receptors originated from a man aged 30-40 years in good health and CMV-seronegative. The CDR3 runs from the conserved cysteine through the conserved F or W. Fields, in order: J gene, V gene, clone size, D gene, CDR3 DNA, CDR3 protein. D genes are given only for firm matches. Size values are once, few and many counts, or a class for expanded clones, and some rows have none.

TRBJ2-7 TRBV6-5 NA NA TGTGCCAGCAGTTCGACTGGCCTCTCCTACGAGCAGTACTTC CASSSTGLSYEQYF
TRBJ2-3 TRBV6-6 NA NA TGTGCCAGCAGTTATGGGCAGGGGAAGACAGATACGCAGTATTTT CASSYGQGKTDTQYF
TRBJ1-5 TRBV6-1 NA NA TGTGCCAGCAGTGAACCCAGGGACAATCAGCCCCAGCATTTT CASSEPRDNQPQHF
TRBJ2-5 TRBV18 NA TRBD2 TGTGCCAGCTCACCACCGTATAGGCGGGGGGTCTACCAAGAGACCCAGTACTTC CASSPPYRRGVYQETQYF
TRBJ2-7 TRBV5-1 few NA TGCGCCAGCAGCTTGGCCCCTTTTCCTGACTACGAGCAGTACTTC CASSLAPFPDYEQYF
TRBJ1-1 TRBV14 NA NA TGTGCCAGCAGCCGTGGGCAGGCTGGGACTGAAGCTTTCTTT CASSRGQAGTEAFF
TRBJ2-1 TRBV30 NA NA TGTGCCTGGAGTGCTTCTACCGGGACAGAGCAGTTCTTC CAWSASTGTEQFF
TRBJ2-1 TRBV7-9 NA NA TGTGCCAGCAGCATCCCGCGGGCCGGGGACAATGAGCAGTTCTTC CASSIPRAGDNEQFF
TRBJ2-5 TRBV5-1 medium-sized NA TGCGCCACCTCCAGAAACAATCAAGAGACCCAGTACTTC CATSRNNQETQYF
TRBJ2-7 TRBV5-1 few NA TGCGCCAGCAGCTCTTCGCGCTCCTACGAGCAGTACTTC CASSSSRSYEQYF
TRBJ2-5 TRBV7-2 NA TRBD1 TGTGCCAGCAGTAAGGACAGGCGAGAGACCCAGTACTTC CASSKDRRETQYF
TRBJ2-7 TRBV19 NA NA TGTGCCAGTAGTATAGGGCAGGACTCCTACGAGCAGTACTTC CASSIGQDSYEQYF
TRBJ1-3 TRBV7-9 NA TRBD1 TGTGCCAGCAGCTTTCTGGACAGGGCCTCTGGAAACACCATATATTTT CASSFLDRASGNTIYF
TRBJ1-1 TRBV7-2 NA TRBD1 TGTGCCAGCAGCTTGGCAGGGGGCTTCACTGAAGCTTTCTTT CASSLAGGFTEAFF
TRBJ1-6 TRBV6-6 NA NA TGTGCCAGCAGGGAGGCGAGCTCCTATAATTCCCCCCTCCACTTT CASREASSYNSPLHF
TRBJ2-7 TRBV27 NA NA TGTGCCAGCAGCCCCCTGGGCGGGGACCCCTACGAGCAGTACTTC CASSPLGGDPYEQYF
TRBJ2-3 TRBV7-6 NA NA TGTGCCAGCAGCTTAAGGCCTCAGAGGGGCACAGATACGCAGTATTTT CASSLRPQRGTDTQYF
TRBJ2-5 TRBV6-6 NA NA TGTGCCAGCAGTTACGGGGGCGAGACCCAGTACTTC CASSYGGETQYF
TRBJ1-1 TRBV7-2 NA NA TGTGCCAGCTCGGGACAACTTCTCCCCATGAACACTGAAGCTTTCTTT CASSGQLLPMNTEAFF
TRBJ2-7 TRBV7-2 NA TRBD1 TGTGCCAGCAGCTCCGGGACAGGTCCGTACGAGCAGTACTTC CASSSGTGPYEQYF
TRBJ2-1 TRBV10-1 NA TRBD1 TGCGCCAGCAGGTCAGGGACAGGGGACAATGAGCAGTTCTTC CASRSGTGDNEQFF
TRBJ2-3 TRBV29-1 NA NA TGCAGCGCCGCGGGACTTAACACAGATACGCAGTATTTT CSAAGLNTDTQYF
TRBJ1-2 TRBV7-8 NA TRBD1 TGTGCCAGCAGCTTAGCGAGACAGGGGGTGGGCTATGGCTACACCTTC CASSLARQGVGYGYTF
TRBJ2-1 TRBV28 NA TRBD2 TGTGCCAGCAGTTTACGACTAGCGGGGCCCAATGAGCAGTTCTTC CASSLRLAGPNEQFF
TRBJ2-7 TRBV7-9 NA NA TGTGCCAGCAGCTCGACCCGGGCCTACGCGTCGGGAGAGCAGTACTTC CASSSTRAYASGEQYF
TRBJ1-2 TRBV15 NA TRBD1 TGTGCCACCAGCAGAGAGACAGGGGTAGTTCCGTATGGCTACACCTTC CATSRETGVVPYGYTF
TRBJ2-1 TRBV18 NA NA TGTGCCAGCTCACCATCACAGGGTGATGAGCAGTTCTTC CASSPSQGDEQFF
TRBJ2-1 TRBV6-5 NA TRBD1 TGTGCCAGCAGTTCTCCGGACAGGATGGACAATGAGCAGTTCTTC CASSSPDRMDNEQFF
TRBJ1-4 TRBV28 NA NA TGTGCCAGCAACCAGGGCATCCCCCTTAATGAAAAACTGTTTTTT CASNQGIPLNEKLFF
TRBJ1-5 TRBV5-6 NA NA TGTGCCAGCAGCTTATACAGTAGCAATCAGCCCCAGCATTTT CASSLYSSNQPQHF